The TCR beta chain under discussion was sequenced for a study of blood T cell repertoires in COVID-19. Whole-study context: Collection of acute and convalescent COVID-19 samples took place in the United States, Italy and Spain. Sample material is recorded as cDNA or gDNA derived from T cells, B-cell-depleted T cells, or PBMCs.

Authors' processing steps: How many nucleated cells were present was estimated from reference gene primer amplification. TCRdb's copy holds only in-frame clones and misses some; the assay was immunoSEQ multiplex PCR. D and trimming were read from the DNA, whereas the V and J calls and clone size are those reported in that table. The profile shows over 95,000 clones, around nine tenths of them singletons. V lost 0 bases to trimming and J lost 4 bases; unmatched junction nucleotides: 7. Germline CDR1 SGHDT, CDR2 YYEEEE. CDR3 length: 16 residues. The V gene is TRBV5-6, the J gene TRBJ2-1; 7 nucleotides align to TRBD2. The receptor was derived from a human donor with acute or convalescent COVID-19. The donor label of this sample is uncertain. Sequencing was performed on peripheral blood. This CDR3 is CASSLARLAEYNEQFF. The CDR3 DNA sequence: TGTGCCAGCAGCTTGGCGAGGCTAGCGGAATACAATGAGCAGTTCTTC. Filled out from reference TRBV5-6 and TRBJ2-1, the complete variable domain reads DAGVTQSPTHLIKTRGQQVTLRCSPKSGHDTVSWYQQALGQGPQFIFQYYEEEERQRGNFPDRFSGHQFPNYSSELNVNALLLGDSALYLCASSLARLAEYNEQFFGPGTRLTVL.